Listed below are T cell receptor beta chains from one sample, sequenced in a study of T cells expressing NK-cell markers. TCRdb re-called the 5' RACE reads, yielding one record per CDR3 amino acid sequence without DNA. The sample's table shows about 160,000 distinct CDR3 sequences. Sequenced input: blood T cells: a sorted CD56 or NKG2C T cell subset, CD4+ or CD8+ T cells, or bulk PBMC T cells (not recorded which). Receptor source: a man aged 18-70 years in good health. CDR3s include the opening cysteine and the closing phenylalanine or tryptophan.

TRBV14	TRBJ2-1	CASSQTIAGTSGDNEQFF
TRBV15	TRBJ2-3	CATSRAQGSTDTQYF
TRBV29-1	TRBJ1-2	CSVDWSTNYGYTF
TRBV6-2/TRBV6-3	TRBJ2-2	CASSYSTRGANTGELFF
TRBV5-1	TRBJ2-7	CASSASPPAGMSSYEQYF
TRBV2	TRBJ1-6	CASSDDRGLLSPLHF
TRBV28	TRBJ2-7	CASSLGPGEQYF
TRBV4-1	TRBJ1-2	CASSQGFGGENYGYTF
TRBV28	TRBJ2-5	CASGGDRGWGGETQYF
TRBV12-3/TRBV12-4	TRBJ2-2	CASRGDSDTGELFF
TRBV7-9	TRBJ2-2	CASSHRDRRYTGELFF
TRBV24-1	TRBJ2-1	CATSDSRLEQFF
TRBV15	TRBJ2-3	CATSRAKDRALMDTQYF
TRBV27	TRBJ1-1	CASSVSAGATEAFF
TRBV19	TRBJ2-7	CASSAGPAYYEQYF
TRBV7-9	TRBJ2-1	CASSLRQGAGNEQFF
TRBV9	TRBJ2-7	CASSLSGLAGAREQYF
TRBV19	TRBJ1-5	CASSVGPHSNQPQHF
TRBV3-1	TRBJ1-5	CASSQDEDRGSYSNQPQHF
TRBV2	TRBJ2-3	CASSVSAGNTDTQYF
TRBV29-1	TRBJ1-1	CSVEDPTAGAFF
TRBV7-9	TRBJ2-5	CASSSTSGGAGTQYF
TRBV27	TRBJ2-1	CASSLLGTQTPNEQFF
TRBV7-9	TRBJ2-7	CASSTPGGGSYEQYF
TRBV7-9	TRBJ2-7	CASSSSRSGGPYEQYF
TRBV12-3/TRBV12-4	TRBJ2-3	CASTRGLPPTDTQYF
TRBV10-3	TRBJ2-7	CAISAQGDNEQYF
TRBV2	TRBJ1-4	CASGPLLGGEMAKLFF
TRBV4-1	TRBJ2-7	CASSQEGGQGYEQYF
TRBV30	TRBJ2-3	CAWSVGQSTDTQYF
TRBV4-2	TRBJ2-1	CASSHGSTQDNEQFF
TRBV5-5	TRBJ1-2	CASSFISAYGYTF
TRBV7-8	TRBJ2-1	CASSLAPIAGTYNEQFF
TRBV5-1	TRBJ1-6	CASSFDGLNSPLHF
TRBV21-1	TRBJ1-5	CASSKGQGNQPQHF
TRBV7-9	TRBJ1-2	CASSLALGQGINGYTF
TRBV11-2	TRBJ2-7	CASTPFGGFGTYEQYF
TRBV7-9	TRBJ2-7	CASSGGGNEQYF
TRBV13	TRBJ2-7	CASSRGTGSYEQYF
TRBV5-1	TRBJ2-1	CASSTPPPTSAPLYNEQFF
TRBV13	TRBJ1-5	CASSLRGTEQPQHF
TRBV7-9	TRBJ1-6	CASSLLGSPLHF
TRBV20-1	TRBJ2-7	CSAPHRGSYEQYF
TRBV12-3/TRBV12-4	TRBJ2-3	CASSLDDPGDHTQYF
TRBV5-6	TRBJ1-1	CASSLFLVRLNTEAFF
TRBV4-2	TRBJ2-1	CASSPGGGSPVNEQFF
TRBV7-9	TRBJ1-1	CASSWRRDLNTEAFF
TRBV7-9	TRBJ2-1	CASAGGIEEQFF
TRBV7-9	TRBJ1-4	CASSPDIRKSNEKLFF
TRBV2	TRBJ2-7	CASSRQTSGDQREQYF
TRBV9	TRBJ1-2	CASSVGSRADRDYGYTF